Shown below are 27 T cell receptor beta chains from a single sample sequenced in a study of blood T cell repertoires in COVID-19. Assay used: immunoSEQ multiplex PCR; TCRdb lists only in-frame clones, some missing. This sample yields 130,000 or so clones, of which 87% are seen a single time; 2% to 2.5% belongs to the top ten. Sequencing used peripheral blood. All receptors derive from a man aged 50 or older with active COVID-19.

The chain uses TRBV19 and TRBJ2-1, with 11 bases matching TRBD1. V trimming: 3 bases; J trimming: 6 bases; junction bases outside the gene matches: 4. The germline CDR1 and CDR2 sequences are LNHDA and SQIVND (reference sequence). The CDR3 contains 15 residues. CDR3 region: CASSIGQGAFNEQFF. The CDR3 nucleotides are TGTGCCAGTAGTATTGGACAGGGGGCGTTCAATGAGCAGTTCTTC.

In this sample, this clone turned up a few times. CDR3 amino acids: CASRGPTSGGARSGELFF. The CDR3, as DNA: TGTGCCAGCCGCGGACCCACTAGCGGGGGGGCCAGGTCCGGGGAGCTGTTTTTT. The J gene is TRBJ2-2, the V gene TRBV7-2; 13 positions match TRBD2. V gave up 8 bases and J gave up 6 bases; unmatched junction bases: 15. The germline gives CDR1 SGHTA, CDR2 FQGNSA. The CDR3 runs 18 residues.

This clone has more than one count but fewer than ten. The chain uses TRBV2 and TRBJ1-3; 7 bases agree with TRBD1. The CDR3 covers 14 residues. Trimming cost V 6 bases and J 4 bases; bases outside gene matches: 6. Germline values: CDR1 SNHLY, CDR2 FYNNEI. The CDR3 is CASSEGDSGNTIYF. The CDR3 DNA sequence: TGTGCCAGCAGCGAGGGGGACAGCGGAAACACCATATATTTT. Looking up the rest from reference TRBV2 and TRBJ1-3 gives the full variable domain: EPEVTQTPSHQVTQMGQEVILRCVPISNHLYFYWYRQILGQKVEFLVSFYNNEISEKSEIFDDQFSVERPDGSNFTLKIRSTKLEDSAMYFCASSEGDSGNTIYFGEGSWLTVV.

V usage is TRBV6-5 and J usage is TRBJ1-2, with 7 bases matching TRBD1. V trimming: 5 bases; J trimming: 6 bases; junction bases outside the gene matches: 12. This CDR3 is built from 15 residues. CDR1 and CDR2 (germline): MNHEY, SVGAGI. CDR3 sequence reads: CASSTGRGQKNGYTF. The CDR3 nucleotides are TGTGCCAGCAGTACAGGACGGGGACAGAAGAATGGCTACACCTTC.

The chain combines TRBV25-1 with TRBJ1-1; TRBD1 matches 7 bases. Per the germline V gene, CDR1 is MGHDK and CDR2 is SYGVNS. The CDR3 is 15 amino acids. V shed 4 bases, J shed 3 bases, and the junction held 8 bases outside the gene matches. The CDR3 DNA reads as TGTGCCAGCAGTGCCTACAGGGGAAGCTACACTGAAGCTTTCTTT. It yields the protein CASSAYRGSYTEAFF.

This chain connects TRBV6-5 to TRBJ2-2; perhaps TRBD1 as D (5 bases). The CDR3 loop spans 15 amino acids. Trimming cost V 7 bases and J 4 bases, with 16 bases left between them. In germline, CDR1 is MNHEY, CDR2 SVGAGI. The CDR3 region has the DNA TGTGCCAGCACCATCTCGGACAAAACCACCGGGGAGCTGTTTTTT. Its translation: CASTISDKTTGELFF.

This clone appeared once. This rearrangement joins TRBV30 to TRBJ1-2; D ambiguous. This CDR3 is built from 13 residues. V lost 3 bases and J lost 6, with 14 bases in between. CDR1 is GTSNPN and CDR2 is SVGIG in the germline V gene (reference sequence). CDR3 in amino acids: CAWSPGGTDGYTF. For the CDR3, the DNA is TGTGCCTGGAGCCCCGGAGGCACCGATGGCTACACCTTC.

This sequence joins TRBV6-1 and TRBJ1-6, with 7 nucleotides matching TRBD1. Germline V gene lookup returns CDR1 MNHNS and CDR2 SASEGT. This CDR3 is 14 amino acids long. Unmatched junction bases numbered 9, after V lost 3 bases and J lost 13 bases. The CDR3 spells CASSDQGVEGPLHF. DNA of the CDR3: TGTGCCAGCAGTGACCAGGGGGTCGAGGGTCCCCTCCACTTT.

The chain is built from TRBV7-9 and TRBJ2-3; 16 positions match TRBD2. Germline CDR1 reads SEHNR; CDR2 reads FQNEAQ (reference sequence). The V and J ends lost 3 bases and 5 bases, in that order; junction bases with no gene match: 5. This CDR3 is built from 17 residues. CDR3: CASSLGLAGGPVDTQYF. CDR3 in DNA: TGTGCCAGCAGCTTGGGACTAGCGGGGGGGCCTGTAGATACGCAGTATTTT.

V gene TRBV11-2 combines with J gene TRBJ1-1, with unresolved D. Germline CDR1 SGHAT, CDR2 FQNNGV. CDR3 length: 16 residues. The V gene lost 5 bases and the J gene lost 5 bases, with 21 bases spanning the gap. The CDR3 protein is CASSVPNPGGRTEAFF. In DNA, the CDR3 is TGTGCCAGCAGCGTACCCAACCCAGGAGGGAGGACTGAAGCTTTCTTT.

This chain links TRBV5-6 with TRBJ2-5, with TRBD2 matching 9 bases. Trimming took 1 base from V and 3 from J; bases not matched to a gene: 7. In germline, CDR1 is SGHDT, CDR2 YYEEEE. CDR3 size: 16 residues. CDR3 coding DNA: TGTGCCAGCAGCTTGTTATGGGCTAGCGGGGAAGAGACCCAGTACTTC. This codes for CASSLLWASGEETQYF. Full variable domain (rest looked up from reference TRBV5-6 and TRBJ2-5): DAGVTQSPTHLIKTRGQQVTLRCSPKSGHDTVSWYQQALGQGPQFIFQYYEEEERQRGNFPDRFSGHQFPNYSSELNVNALLLGDSALYLCASSLLWASGEETQYFGPGTRLLVL.

The chain combines TRBV9 with TRBJ2-2; D is uncertain. The V end lost 4 bases, the J end lost 1 base, and 11 bases lay between the germline ends. Per germline, CDR1 SGDLS and CDR2 YYNGEE. The CDR3 runs to 15 residues. CDR3 nucleotide sequence: TGTGCCAGCAGCTCCCGAGGTGGGAACACCGGGGAGCTGTTTTTT. Protein: CASSSRGGNTGELFF.

The chain couples TRBV11-2 to TRBJ1-2, with 11 bases matching TRBD1. CDR1 is SGHAT and CDR2 is FQNNGV in the germline V gene. CDR3 length: 13 amino acids. The ends lost 6 bases at V and 6 bases at J; junction bases unmatched: 3. The CDR3 spells CASRRTGGDGYTF. The CDR3 DNA reads TGTGCCAGCAGACGGACAGGGGGCGATGGCTACACCTTC.

This sequence joins TRBV15 and TRBJ1-2, with TRBD1 matching 8 bases. Germline V gene sequence: CDR1 LNHNV, CDR2 YYDKDF (reference sequence). This CDR3 contains 15 residues. J was trimmed by 4 bases and V by 5 bases; bases with no gene match: 9. The CDR3 region is CATSRDRGPLYGYTF. The CDR3 DNA reads as TGTGCCACCAGCCGCGACAGGGGTCCTCTCTATGGCTACACCTTC. Looking up the rest from reference TRBV15 and TRBJ1-2 gives the full variable domain: DAMVIQNPRYQVTQFGKPVTLSCSQTLNHNVMYWYQQKSSQAPKLLFHYYDKDFNNEADTPDNFQSRRPNTSFCFLDIRSPGLGDTAMYLCATSRDRGPLYGYTFGSGTRLTVV.

The chain uses TRBV9 and TRBJ2-2, with D possibly TRBD1 on 6 matching bases. CDR3 size: 15 residues. V was trimmed by 2 bases and J by 5 bases, leaving 13 bases between them. Germline CDR1 and CDR2: SGDLS and YYNGEE. The CDR3 spells CASSVARGKTGELFF. CDR3 nucleotide sequence: TGTGCCAGCAGCGTTGCCAGGGGTAAAACCGGGGAGCTGTTTTTT. The full variable domain, its missing parts supplied by reference TRBV9 and TRBJ2-2, is DSGVTQTPKHLITATGQRVTLRCSPRSGDLSVYWYQQSLDQGLQFLIQYYNGEERAKGNILERFSAQQFPDLHSELNLSSLELGDSALYFCASSVARGKTGELFFGEGSRLTVL.

This rearrangement joins TRBV2 to TRBJ2-7; D unresolved. The germline V and J ends were trimmed by 0 bases and 0 bases, with 9 bases remaining between them. This CDR3 has 15 amino acids. Per the germline V gene, CDR1 is SNHLY and CDR2 is FYNNEI. For the CDR3, the DNA is TGTGCCAGCAGTGAAGCGCTGCACAACTCCTACGAGCAGTACTTC. It specifies CASSEALHNSYEQYF.

The V and J genes are TRBV7-2 and TRBJ2-6; D perhaps matches TRBD1 (6 bases). Per the germline V gene, CDR1 is SGHTA and CDR2 is FQGNSA. Trimming shortened V by 5 bases and J by 2 bases, and 7 bases separated the two germline ends. The CDR3 spans 14 residues. As DNA, the CDR3 is TGTGCCAGCAGCACAGGGACTGGGGCCAACGTCCTGACTTTC. Protein product: CASSTGTGANVLTF.

The rearrangement uses TRBV6-5 and TRBJ2-2; D not resolved. CDR1 is MNHEY and CDR2 is SVGAGI in the germline V gene. The CDR3 contains 15 residues. V lost 7 bases and J lost 1, with 13 bases in between. The CDR3 nucleotides are TGTGCCAGCACTTTCATGAGGAGGAACACCGGGGAGCTGTTTTTT. It yields the protein CASTFMRRNTGELFF.

The V gene is TRBV19, the J gene TRBJ2-7, with 7 bases matching TRBD1. Germline V gene data show CDR1 as LNHDA and CDR2 as SQIVND (reference sequence). The trim removed 5 bases at V and 0 bases at J, leaving 7 bases unmatched. CDR3 length equals 15 residues. The CDR3 DNA sequence: TGTGCCAGTAGTTCAGGGGGATCCAGCTCCTACGAGCAGTACTTC. Amino acid sequence: CASSSGGSSSYEQYF.

This chain uses TRBV6-5 with TRBJ2-7; tentative D call: TRBD2 (5 bases). Germline V gene lookup returns CDR1 MNHEY and CDR2 SVGAGI. The V and J ends lost 0 bases and 2 bases respectively, with 5 bases between them. This CDR3 region has 13 residues. In DNA form, the CDR3 reads TGTGCCAGCAGTTACTCGAGGGCCTACGAGCAGTACTTC. It codes for CASSYSRAYEQYF.

This sequence joins TRBV11-2 and TRBJ2-7, with a weak D call TRBD2 (5 bases). This CDR3 has 11 residues. Germline V gives CDR1 SGHAT, CDR2 FQNNGV. Trimming left V 6 bases short and J 6 bases short, with 9 bases between. As DNA, the CDR3 is TGTGCCAGCAGATTGGGGAGCGAGCAGTACTTC. Its translation: CASRLGSEQYF.

The chain uses TRBV5-4 and TRBJ2-5; D remains unclear. This CDR3 contains 14 residues. Germline V gene lookup returns CDR1 SGHNT and CDR2 YYREEE (reference sequence). Trimming left V 0 bases short and J 2 bases short, with 8 bases between. CDR3 residues: CASSLGYRQETQYF. CDR3 bases: TGTGCCAGCAGCTTGGGGTACAGACAAGAGACCCAGTACTTC. Together with reference TRBV5-4 and TRBJ2-5, the CDR3 gives the full variable domain: ETGVTQSPTHLIKTRGQQVTLRCSSQSGHNTVSWYQQALGQGPQFIFQYYREEENGRGNFPPRFSGLQFPNYSSELNVNALELDDSALYLCASSLGYRQETQYFGPGTRLLVL.

V is TRBV7-3 and J is TRBJ1-2; TRBD1 is a possible D gene (6 bases). Germline loops: CDR1 SGHTA, CDR2 FQGTGA. V was clipped by 2 bases and J by 3 bases, with 10 bases between them. This CDR3 comprises 14 residues. CDR3 nucleotide sequence: TGTGCCAGCAGCTTATCCGCAGGGGACTATGGCTACACCTTC. Translation gives CASSLSAGDYGYTF.

The gene calls are TRBV24-1 and TRBJ2-3, with a tentative D call TRBD1 (5 bases). Germline loops: CDR1 KGHDR, CDR2 SFDVKD. The CDR3 loop spans 12 amino acids. V was trimmed by 12 bases and J by 0 bases, leaving 9 bases between them. The CDR3 spells CAVQGSTDTQYF. The CDR3, as DNA: TGTGCCGTCCAGGGAAGCACAGATACGCAGTATTTT.

The gene calls are TRBV5-4 and TRBJ2-1, with 8 bases that match TRBD1. V shed 3 bases and J 5 bases; nucleotides not matched to a gene: 7. The CDR3 has 15 residues. Looked up from germline, CDR1 is SGHNT and CDR2 is YYREEE (reference sequence). CDR3 protein: CASSSRDRQNNEQFF. The CDR3 bases are TGTGCCAGCAGCTCACGGGACAGGCAAAACAATGAGCAGTTCTTC. Using reference TRBV5-4 and TRBJ2-1 for the parts outside the CDR3, the full variable domain is ETGVTQSPTHLIKTRGQQVTLRCSSQSGHNTVSWYQQALGQGPQFIFQYYREEENGRGNFPPRFSGLQFPNYSSELNVNALELDDSALYLCASSSRDRQNNEQFFGPGTRLTVL.

The V gene is TRBV13, the J gene TRBJ2-5; maybe TRBD2 (5 bases). In germline, CDR1 is PRHDT, CDR2 FYEKMQ (reference sequence). There are 12 residues in the CDR3. The germline V and J ends were trimmed by 5 bases and 7 bases, with 11 bases remaining between them. CDR3 bases: TGTGCCAGCAGCCCAAGCCGGGGGACCCAGTACTTC. Protein: CASSPSRGTQYF.

Only a few counts were recorded for this clone. Other DNA sequences of this sample code for an identical CDR3. The chain carries TRBV5-4 and TRBJ1-2, with D possibly TRBD1 on 5 matching bases. The ends were cut back, 1 base at V and 3 bases at J, with 7 bases in the middle. The V gene's germline CDR1 is SGHNT and CDR2 YYREEE (reference sequence). The CDR3 consists of 13 residues. Here the CDR3 reads CASSLRGDYGYTF. The CDR3 bases are TGTGCCAGCAGCTTGAGGGGTGACTATGGCTACACCTTC.